This is a list of T cell receptor beta chains from one sample in a study of beta chain features in type 1 diabetes. Measured with immunoSEQ multiplex PCR; TCRdb has only the in-frame clones, and not every one. The data hold 150,000 to 190,000 clones, with 10% observed a single time. Material: central memory CD4+ T cells from blood. Every receptor here comes from a man aged 30 to 39 with type 1 diabetes. CDR3s include the opening cysteine and the closing phenylalanine or tryptophan. Each record gives: V gene, J gene, D gene, clone size, CDR3 DNA, CDR3 protein. A D gene is named only where the DNA matches it firmly. Some rows mark clone size as missing; the rest say once, few, many or name a class of expanded clone.

TRBV28	TRBJ2-5	.	.	TGTGCCAGCAGTTTAATAGGCAGGGGTAAAGAGACCCAGTACTTC	CASSLIGRGKETQYF
TRBV4-1	TRBJ2-3	.	.	TGCGCCAGCAGACGGACAGCCACAGATACGCAGTATTTT	CASRRTATDTQYF
TRBV29-1	TRBJ2-3	.	few	TGCAGCGTGGTACTTTTCCAAGCAGATACGCAGTATTTT	CSVVLFQADTQYF
TRBV28	TRBJ1-5	TRBD1	few	TGTGCCAGCAGGGCGATGGGGACAGTCAATCAGCCCCAGCATTTT	CASRAMGTVNQPQHF
TRBV6-5	TRBJ2-7	TRBD1	.	TGTGCCAGCAGTTTCGGGACAGGGGCCTACGAGCAGTACTTC	CASSFGTGAYEQYF
TRBV15	TRBJ2-1	.	few	TGTGCCACCAGCAGAGATATTCAGGGCGAGCAGTTCTTC	CATSRDIQGEQFF
TRBV5-4	TRBJ2-2	.	few	TGTGCCAGCAGCTTCGGACAGACCGCGAACACCGGGGAGCTGTTTTTT	CASSFGQTANTGELFF
TRBV19	TRBJ2-5	.	.	TGTGCCAGTAGTCCGCGCAAGTTGGCGATGACAAAAGAGACCCAGTACTTC	CASSPRKLAMTKETQYF
TRBV15	TRBJ2-7	TRBD1	few	TGTGCCACCAGCAGAGATCGGGGACAGCGCGAGCAGTACTTC	CATSRDRGQREQYF
TRBV6-6	TRBJ2-3	.	.	TGTGCCAGCAGTTACTTAATATTGACAGATACGCAGTATTTT	CASSYLILTDTQYF
TRBV7-2	TRBJ2-3	TRBD2	few	TGTGCCAGCAGCTATAGCGGGAGTACAGATACGCAGTATTTT	CASSYSGSTDTQYF
TRBV19	TRBJ2-7	.	few	TGTGCCAGTAGCTGGAGCCCCGGGGTTAGCGAGCAGTACTTC	CASSWSPGVSEQYF
TRBV6-4	TRBJ1-2	.	.	TGTGCCAGCAGTGAGGAAGACAGAGAGTCCCCGGATGACTATGGCTACACCTTC	CASSEEDRESPDDYGYTF
TRBV6-6	TRBJ2-4	.	.	TGTGCCAGCAGTTACGCAGGGGGGAACATTCAGTACTTC	CASSYAGGNIQYF
TRBV7-2	TRBJ2-3	.	few	TGTGCCAGCAGTTACACCAGGGTGCCAGATACGCAGTATTTT	CASSYTRVPDTQYF
TRBV19	TRBJ2-6	.	few	TGTGCCAGTAGTATTCAGGGGACTGGGGCCAACGTCCTGACTTTC	CASSIQGTGANVLTF
TRBV10-3	TRBJ2-1	TRBD2	.	TGTGCCATCAGGACTAGCGGGACCCCTGAGCAGTTCTTC	CAIRTSGTPEQFF
TRBV28	TRBJ2-3	.	many	TGTGCCAGCAGTTTAAGCGGCGGTACGCAGTATTTT	CASSLSGGTQYF
TRBV7-3	TRBJ2-5	TRBD2	few	TGTGCCAGCAGCTTAAAAGGGACTAGCGGGAGGGCCGTGGAGACCCAGTACTTC	CASSLKGTSGRAVETQYF
TRBV7-3	TRBJ2-3	.	few	TGTGCCAGCAGCCTACAGGGTTCCGGTGATACGCAGTATTTT	CASSLQGSGDTQYF
TRBV9	TRBJ2-1	TRBD2	.	TGTGCCAGCAGCTATATAGCGGGGAGCTCCTACAATGAGCAGTTCTTC	CASSYIAGSSYNEQFF
TRBV5-6	TRBJ1-4	.	.	TGTGCCAGCAGCTGGGGAGAGGATGAAAAACTGTTTTTT	CASSWGEDEKLFF
TRBV6-5	TRBJ2-3	.	.	TGTGCCAGCAGAGTATCGGGGACAGATACGCAGTATTTT	CASRVSGTDTQYF
TRBV7-3	TRBJ2-3	.	.	TGTGCCAGCAGCTTGACACGAAGCACAGATACGCAGTATTTT	CASSLTRSTDTQYF
TRBV6-5	TRBJ2-7	.	few	TGTGCCAGCAGACGAGGGACACTTTACGAGCAGTACTTC	CASRRGTLYEQYF
TRBV6-6	TRBJ1-5	TRBD1	.	TGTGCCAGCAGTCCGGACAGGCGGGTTCAGCCCCAGCATTTT	CASSPDRRVQPQHF
TRBV28	TRBJ2-5	.	few	TGTGCCATCCAGGGGCCCAAAGAGACCCAGTACTTC	CAIQGPKETQYF
TRBV28	TRBJ1-1	.	.	TGTGCCAGCAGGGTTCAGGGGAGAGCTTTCTTT	CASRVQGRAFF
TRBV6-1	TRBJ1-5	.	.	TGTGCCAGCAGTCCCCAGGGTTGGAGCAATCAGCCCCAGCATTTT	CASSPQGWSNQPQHF
TRBV7-2	TRBJ2-5	TRBD2	.	TGTGCCAGCGCCCAAGACGGGGGGCAAGAGACCCAGTACTTC	CASAQDGGQETQYF
TRBV7-9	TRBJ1-4	.	few	TGTGCCAGCAGCCTCGGACAGACTCCAACTAATGAAAAACTGTTTTTT	CASSLGQTPTNEKLFF
TRBV18	TRBJ2-7	TRBD1	few	TGTGCCAGCTCACTACCAACCGGGACAGGGTCCTACGAGCAGTACTTC	CASSLPTGTGSYEQYF
TRBV19	TRBJ2-7	.	.	TGTGCCAGTAGTATAAGTCGACGGGACTACGAGCAGTACTTC	CASSISRRDYEQYF
TRBV7-3	TRBJ1-1	.	few	TGTGCCAGCAGCTCACAGGGTAACACTGAAGCTTTCTTT	CASSSQGNTEAFF
TRBV2	TRBJ2-3	.	few	TGTGCCAGCAGTGAACTCCGAGGTACAGATACGCAGTATTTT	CASSELRGTDTQYF
TRBV28	TRBJ2-4	TRBD1	once	TGTGCCAGCAGTTCCACCGGGACAGGGGGCGCCGAGGCCAAAAACATTCAGTACTTC	CASSSTGTGGAEAKNIQYF
TRBV10-3	TRBJ2-7	.	.	TGTGCCATCAGGCCGGATCTACCGGGGGAGCAGTACTTC	CAIRPDLPGEQYF
TRBV30	TRBJ1-1	TRBD1	few	TGTGCCTGGACCAAATTCAGGACAGGGGGCTCGCTCTTGAACACTGAAGCTTTCTTT	CAWTKFRTGGSLLNTEAFF
TRBV11-2	TRBJ2-3	TRBD2	.	TGTGCCAGCAGCCCAGCTAGCGGGTGGAGGGGTACGCAGTATTTT	CASSPASGWRGTQYF
TRBV6-5	TRBJ2-1	TRBD2	.	TGTGCCAGCAGTAAGGGACTAGCGGGATACAATGAGCAGTTCTTC	CASSKGLAGYNEQFF
TRBV5-1	TRBJ2-7	.	.	TGCGCCAGCAGCTCGGGCGGGCAGGGGTACGAGCAGTACTTC	CASSSGGQGYEQYF
TRBV28	TRBJ2-7	.	few	TGTGCCAGCAGAACCCAGTCCTACGAGCAGTACTTC	CASRTQSYEQYF
TRBV14	TRBJ2-4	.	few	TGTGCCAGCAGCCAAGTATCGGAGGGAACCAAAAACATTCAGTACTTC	CASSQVSEGTKNIQYF
TRBV4-2	TRBJ2-7	.	few	TGTGCCAGCAGCCAAGGTCCACAGGGCTCCTACGAGCAGTACTTC	CASSQGPQGSYEQYF
TRBV4-1	TRBJ2-4	.	.	TGCGCCAGGGAGGGACAGCCGAACAAAAACATTCAGTACTTC	CAREGQPNKNIQYF
TRBV7-2	TRBJ2-5	TRBD1	few	TGTGCCAGCAGCTTTCCGACAGGGGAAGTGGAGACCCAGTACTTC	CASSFPTGEVETQYF
TRBV9	TRBJ2-7	TRBD2	few	TGTGCCAGCGGTAGCGGGAATAGGGACGAGCAGTACTTC	CASGSGNRDEQYF
TRBV10-3	TRBJ2-3	TRBD2	.	TGTGCCACCTTAGCGGGAACAGATACGCAGTATTTT	CATLAGTDTQYF
TRBV10-2	TRBJ2-7	.	.	TGCGCCAGCGCGGACTACTACGAGCAGTACTTC	CASADYYEQYF
TRBV7-3	TRBJ2-3	.	.	TGTGCCAGCAGCTTGAACAGTTACACAGATACGCAGTATTTT	CASSLNSYTDTQYF
TRBV5-4	TRBJ2-3	TRBD2	few	TGTGCCAGCAGTCCGCCCCTAGCGGGCACAGATACGCAGTATTTT	CASSPPLAGTDTQYF
TRBV2	TRBJ1-2	.	few	TGTGCCAGCAGTGGCTTACAGGCAAGCTATGGTGGCTACACCTTC	CASSGLQASYGGYTF
TRBV5-4	TRBJ2-1	.	few	TGTGCCAGCAGCAGAGCGACAGGTATCGTGATTAATGAGCAGTTCTTC	CASSRATGIVINEQFF
TRBV11-2	TRBJ2-2	.	.	TGTGCCAGCAGCTTATTGGGGGGGAACACCGGGGAGCTGTTTTTT	CASSLLGGNTGELFF
TRBV6-1	TRBJ2-1	TRBD2	few	TGTGCCAGCAATTTGGGGGGGGACTACAATGAGCAGTTCTTC	CASNLGGDYNEQFF
TRBV18	TRBJ2-7	TRBD1	.	TGTGCCAGCTCACCCGAGGACAGGGGCGAGCAGTACTTC	CASSPEDRGEQYF
TRBV28	TRBJ2-5	.	.	TGTGCCAGCAGGGGCAGGGGGTCGCTAGCGAGAGGCCAGCAAGAGACCCAGTACTTC	CASRGRGSLARGQQETQYF